This T cell receptor (beta chain) emerged from a study of T cell responses to AZD1222 COVID-19 vaccine (dated by TCRdb to the early 2020s). Concerning the study at large: AZD1222 recipients whose second dose came at about 4 weeks and those whose second dose came at about 12 weeks were combined into one group, since spike-specific TCR depth and breadth did not differ between the two schedules. TCR sequencing was performed for 230 to 250 trial participants, of whom 207 were given two doses of AZD1222 and some 26 were given two doses of MenACWY control vaccine. Trial participants were enrolled into age subgroups of 18-55, 56-69 and 70-plus years, which contained 148, 28 and 57 TCR-sequenced participants, respectively. The research as a whole found: Participants were mostly white British and included more females than males, and it was suggested by the authors that clonal diversity may have been underestimated. Only a handful of AZD1222 recipients were SARS-CoV-2 seropositive at baseline, limiting conclusions about previously exposed vaccinees. Vaccine-associated CD4 TCRs spanned the whole spike protein, with dominant responses in regions 160-218 and 743-854. In the small 56-69-year group, the increase in depth fell short of significance, most likely because of low power. After two AZD1222 doses, spike-specific TCR breadth and depth were significantly higher than at day 0 and than in MenACWY recipients. Because no day 14 peak-response samples were available, the repertoires could be characterized only after the peak T cell response. Nearly half of unique spike-specific TCRs reportedly recognized epitopes outside regions mutated in the B.1.351 and B.1.1.7 variants.

Taken with the paper, the label for time point translates to: baseline before first vaccination. The vaccinee samples were drawn from two UK trials, COV001 and COV002, one of which was a single-blind randomized controlled phase 2/3 trial testing AZD1222 (ChAdOx1 nCoV-19) in healthy adults. For TCRbeta chain sequencing, PBMC samples from trial participants were taken at day 0 and at day 28 after the second dose. Concerning this clone: There is no known antigen for this receptor. The sample holds no much larger clone one base away, and base qualities are not on file.

The CDR3 regions of human TCRbeta chains were analyzed by immunosequencing. Processing in the source paper ran as follows. Repertoire TCRs were matched against a reference library of SARS-CoV-2-specific TCRs generated with the MIRA antigen-specificity platform. Breadth was defined as the fraction of unique TCRs that were SARS-CoV-2-associated, and depth was defined as the fraction of total T cells that were SARS-CoV-2-associated. Using the MIRA data, each spike-specific TCR was assigned both to the spike region to which the TCR was reactive and to a CD4 or CD8 class. Log10-transformed breadth and depth values were compared by one-way ANOVA with Sidak's multiple comparisons tests. Drawn from immuneACCESS, this table holds only the in-frame rearrangements with V and J called that TCRdb kept. Clones are partly lost; checked studies trace under half to an unresolved V gene and leave the rest unexplained. V and J calls and clone size follow that table, whereas D and trimming were derived from the DNA. Here the sample has about 85,000 clones; 86% occur a single time. Clones ranked in the top ten supply around 6.7% of the sample.

The clonotype was recovered from an adult in good health. Sequences were derived from peripheral blood, sampled on day 0 of AZD1222 vaccination.

The bases are TGTGCCAGTAGTATGGCTTCCTCGGAGACCCAGTACTTC. Its coded protein is CASSMASSETQYF. The chain is encoded by TRBV19 joined to TRBJ2-5, with no confident D gene call. The CDR1 and CDR2 encoded by the germline V gene (reference sequence) are LNHDA and SQIVND. V lost 3 bases and J lost 5 bases; the stretch between them is 10 bases long. Taken from cysteine to phenylalanine, the CDR3 has 13 residues. Just the 39-base CDR3 DNA is kept, in frame starting at base 1.